The subject of this entry is one T cell receptor beta chain. Its antigen is as yet unknown. Clones were read by immunoSEQ multiplex PCR, and TCRdb kept only the in-frame ones, dropping some. Altogether 50,000 to 65,000 clones are present, roughly 94% being singletons, with the ten largest covering 0.3% to 0.45%. Germline CDR1 GTSNPN, CDR2 SVGIG (reference sequence). Deletions cut 2 bases from V and 0 bases from J, with 5 bases between. This CDR3 has 12 residues. This entry belongs to a study of CD4 T cells in relation to SARS-CoV-2 and coronaviruses. As for the study in general: Convalescent patients were fewer than 10 males and a handful of females; two were Hispanic.

Study-level points and caveats: No donor gave both pre-pandemic and post-infection samples. Roughly 69% of donors had memory CD4+ clonotypes crossrecognizing SARS-CoV-2 and common cold coronavirus spike.

The sequenced sample was naive CD4+ T cells from PBMCs. The subset is: naive CD4+ T cells isolated by negative enrichment. V usage is TRBV30 and J usage is TRBJ2-7; D not certain. The sequence came from an adult with COVID-19. For the CDR3, the DNA is TGTGCCTGGAGTAGGGACTCCTACGAGCAGTACTTC. Its protein product is CAWSRDSYEQYF.